This T cell receptor beta chain was retrieved from a study of identical twins. This clonotype was seen only a few times. A single record per CDR3 protein comes from TCRdb applying MiXCR to the 5' RACE reads. The repertoire holds fewer than 900,000 distinct CDR3 sequences, around a sixth seen once, with around 12% in the top ten. CDR1 and CDR2 (germline): SNHLY, FYNNEI. The CDR3 is 12 residues long. V lost 7 bases to trimming and J lost 8 bases, with 12 bases between them. The data also belong to a second study, concerning T cells expressing NK-cell markers. That source reports: These same clonotypes (in four donors) also led the CD3+CD56-NKG2C+ fraction.

The origin of this receptor is a woman younger than 30 in good health. The sequenced material came from PBMCs. The chain has TRBV2 and TRBJ1-5; D unclear. CDR3 DNA sequence: TGTGCCAGCAATATAGAGCGGGAGCCCCAGCATTTT. It encodes CASNIEREPQHF.